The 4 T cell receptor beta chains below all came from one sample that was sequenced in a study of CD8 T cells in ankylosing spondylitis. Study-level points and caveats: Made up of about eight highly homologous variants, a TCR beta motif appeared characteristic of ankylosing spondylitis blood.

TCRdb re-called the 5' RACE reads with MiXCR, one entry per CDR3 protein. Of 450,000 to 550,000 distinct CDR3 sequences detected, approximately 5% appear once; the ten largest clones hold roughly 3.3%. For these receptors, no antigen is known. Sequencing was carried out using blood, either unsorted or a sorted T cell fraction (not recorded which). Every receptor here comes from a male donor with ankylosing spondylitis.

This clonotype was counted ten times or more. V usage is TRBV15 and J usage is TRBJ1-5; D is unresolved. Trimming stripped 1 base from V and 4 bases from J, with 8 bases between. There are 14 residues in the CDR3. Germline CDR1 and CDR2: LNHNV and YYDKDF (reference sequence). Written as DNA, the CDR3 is TGTGCCACCAGCAGAGTTGGGATGAATCAGCCCCAGCATTTT. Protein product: CATSRVGMNQPQHF.

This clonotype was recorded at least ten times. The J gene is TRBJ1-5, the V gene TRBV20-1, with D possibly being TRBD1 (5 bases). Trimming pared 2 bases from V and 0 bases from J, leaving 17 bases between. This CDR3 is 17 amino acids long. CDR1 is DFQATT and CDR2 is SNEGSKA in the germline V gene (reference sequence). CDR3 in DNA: TGCAGTGCTAGACCTACCCCAGGGTTCTATAGCAATCAGCCCCAGCATTTT. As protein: CSARPTPGFYSNQPQHF.

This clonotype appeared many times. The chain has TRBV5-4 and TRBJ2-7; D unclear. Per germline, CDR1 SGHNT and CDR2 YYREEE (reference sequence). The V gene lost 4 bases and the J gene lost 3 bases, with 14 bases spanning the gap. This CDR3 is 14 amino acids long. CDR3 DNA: TGTGCCAGCAGCCCGCGCGAGGATTTCTACGAGCAGTACTTC. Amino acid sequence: CASSPREDFYEQYF.

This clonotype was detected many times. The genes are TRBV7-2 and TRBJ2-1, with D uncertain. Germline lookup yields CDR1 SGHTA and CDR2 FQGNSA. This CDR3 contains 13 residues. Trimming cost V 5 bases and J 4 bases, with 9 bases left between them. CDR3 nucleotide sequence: TGTGCCAGCAGCCTTAACCAGTACAATGAGCAGTTCTTC. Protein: CASSLNQYNEQFF.